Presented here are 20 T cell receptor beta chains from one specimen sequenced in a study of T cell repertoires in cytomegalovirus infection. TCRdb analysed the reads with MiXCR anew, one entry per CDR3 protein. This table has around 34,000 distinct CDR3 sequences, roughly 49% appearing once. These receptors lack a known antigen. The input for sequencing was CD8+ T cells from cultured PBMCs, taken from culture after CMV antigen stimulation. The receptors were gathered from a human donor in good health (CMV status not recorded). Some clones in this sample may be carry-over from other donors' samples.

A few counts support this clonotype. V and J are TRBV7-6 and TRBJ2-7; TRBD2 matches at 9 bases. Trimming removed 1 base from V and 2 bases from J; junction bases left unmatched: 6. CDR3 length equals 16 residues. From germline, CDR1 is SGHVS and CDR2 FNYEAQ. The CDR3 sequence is CASSLDQAGGAYEQYF. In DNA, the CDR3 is TGTGCCAGCAGCTTAGATCAAGCGGGGGGTGCCTACGAGCAGTACTTC.

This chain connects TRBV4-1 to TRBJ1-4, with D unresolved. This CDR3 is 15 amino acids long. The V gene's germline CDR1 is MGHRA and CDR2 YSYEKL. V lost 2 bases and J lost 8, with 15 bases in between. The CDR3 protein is CASSQKAPRAEKLFF. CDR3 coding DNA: TGCGCCAGCAGCCAAAAAGCGCCTCGGGCGGAAAAACTGTTTTTT.

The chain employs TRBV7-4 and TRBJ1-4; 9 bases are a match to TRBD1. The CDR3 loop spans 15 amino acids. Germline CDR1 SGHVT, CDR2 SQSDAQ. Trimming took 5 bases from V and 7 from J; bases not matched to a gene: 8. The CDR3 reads CASSPPGQGVEKLFF. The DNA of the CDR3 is TGTGCCAGCAGCCCACCGGGACAGGGAGTTGAAAAACTGTTTTTT.

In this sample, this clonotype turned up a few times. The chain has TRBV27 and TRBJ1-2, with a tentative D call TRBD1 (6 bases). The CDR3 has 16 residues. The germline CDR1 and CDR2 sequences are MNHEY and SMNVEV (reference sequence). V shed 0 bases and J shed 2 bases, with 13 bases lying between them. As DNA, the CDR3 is TGTGCCAGCAGTTTATCGTCGGTGAGGGGGAACTATGGCTACACCTTC. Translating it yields CASSLSSVRGNYGYTF.

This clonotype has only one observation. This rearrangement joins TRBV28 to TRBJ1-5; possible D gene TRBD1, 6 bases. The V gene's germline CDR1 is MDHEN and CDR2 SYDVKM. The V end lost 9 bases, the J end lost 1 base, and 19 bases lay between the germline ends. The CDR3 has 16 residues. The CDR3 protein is CASLVHRAGSNQPQHF. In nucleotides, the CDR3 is TGTGCCAGTCTGGTCCACAGGGCGGGAAGCAATCAGCCCCAGCATTTT.

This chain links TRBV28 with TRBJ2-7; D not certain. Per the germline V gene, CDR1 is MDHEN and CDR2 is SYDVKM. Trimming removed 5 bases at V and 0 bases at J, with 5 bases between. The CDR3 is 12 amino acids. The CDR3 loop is CASSQSSYEQYF. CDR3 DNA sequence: TGTGCCAGCAGTCAGAGCTCCTACGAGCAGTACTTC.

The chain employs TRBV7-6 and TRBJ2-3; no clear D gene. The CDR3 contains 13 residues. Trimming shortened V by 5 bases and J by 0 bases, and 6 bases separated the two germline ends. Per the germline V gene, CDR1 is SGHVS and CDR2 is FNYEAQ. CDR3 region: CASSKSSTDTQYF. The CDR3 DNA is TGTGCCAGCAGCAAATCTAGCACAGATACGCAGTATTTT.

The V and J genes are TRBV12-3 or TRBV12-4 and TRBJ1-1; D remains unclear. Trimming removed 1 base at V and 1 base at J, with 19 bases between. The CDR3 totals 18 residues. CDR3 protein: CASSLDPSYESWNTEAFF. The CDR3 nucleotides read TGTGCCAGCAGTTTAGACCCTTCCTATGAGAGCTGGAACACTGAAGCTTTCTTT.

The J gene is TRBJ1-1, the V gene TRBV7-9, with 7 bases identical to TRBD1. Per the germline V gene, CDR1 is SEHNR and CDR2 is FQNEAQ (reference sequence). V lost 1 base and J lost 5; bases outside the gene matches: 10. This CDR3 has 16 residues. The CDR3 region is CASSLGIQQGGTEAFF. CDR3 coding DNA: TGTGCCAGCAGCTTAGGTATCCAGCAGGGGGGGACTGAAGCTTTCTTT.

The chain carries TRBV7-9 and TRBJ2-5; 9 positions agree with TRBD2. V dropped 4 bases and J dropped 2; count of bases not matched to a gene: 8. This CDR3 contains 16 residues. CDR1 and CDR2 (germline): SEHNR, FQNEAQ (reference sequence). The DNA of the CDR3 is TGTGCCAGCAGCTCAACGCGGACTAGCGCACAAGAGACCCAGTACTTC. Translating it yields CASSSTRTSAQETQYF.

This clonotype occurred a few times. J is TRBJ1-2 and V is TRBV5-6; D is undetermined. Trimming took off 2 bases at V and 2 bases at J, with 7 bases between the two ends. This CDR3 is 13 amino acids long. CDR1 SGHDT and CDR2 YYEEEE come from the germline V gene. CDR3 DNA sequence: TGTGCCAGCAGCTTTGGTCGGAACTATGGCTACACCTTC. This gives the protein CASSFGRNYGYTF.

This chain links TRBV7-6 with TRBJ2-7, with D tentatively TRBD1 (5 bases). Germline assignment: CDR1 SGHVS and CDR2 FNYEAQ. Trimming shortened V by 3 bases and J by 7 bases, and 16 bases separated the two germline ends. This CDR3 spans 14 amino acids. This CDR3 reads CASSLTNYRPEQYF. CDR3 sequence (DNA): TGTGCCAGCAGCTTGACCAACTACAGGCCAGAGCAGTACTTC.

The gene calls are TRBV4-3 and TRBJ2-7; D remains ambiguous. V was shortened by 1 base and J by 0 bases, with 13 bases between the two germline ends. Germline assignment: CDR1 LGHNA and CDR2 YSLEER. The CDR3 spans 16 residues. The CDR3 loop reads CASSQAPSSGSYEQYF. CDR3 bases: TGCGCCAGCAGCCAAGCTCCGAGCTCGGGCTCCTACGAGCAGTACTTC.

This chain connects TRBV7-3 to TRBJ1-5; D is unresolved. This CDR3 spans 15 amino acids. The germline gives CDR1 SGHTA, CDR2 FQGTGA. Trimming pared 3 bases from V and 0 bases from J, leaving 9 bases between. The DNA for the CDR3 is TGTGCCAGCAGCTTCCCAGCTTATAGCAATCAGCCCCAGCATTTT. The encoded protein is CASSFPAYSNQPQHF.

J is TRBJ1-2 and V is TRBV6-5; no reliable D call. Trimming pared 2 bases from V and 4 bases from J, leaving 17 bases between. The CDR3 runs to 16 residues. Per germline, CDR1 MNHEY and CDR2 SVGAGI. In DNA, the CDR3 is TGTGCCAGCAGTTACCCTGTGGGTGGGGAAGTCTATGGCTACACCTTC. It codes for CASSYPVGGEVYGYTF.

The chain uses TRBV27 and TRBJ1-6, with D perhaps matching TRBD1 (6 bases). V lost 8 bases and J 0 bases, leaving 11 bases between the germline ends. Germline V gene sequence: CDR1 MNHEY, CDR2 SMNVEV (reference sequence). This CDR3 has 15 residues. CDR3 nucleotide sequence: TGTGCCAGCGGAACAGGGAGCTCCTATAATTCACCCCTCCACTTT. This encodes CASGTGSSYNSPLHF.

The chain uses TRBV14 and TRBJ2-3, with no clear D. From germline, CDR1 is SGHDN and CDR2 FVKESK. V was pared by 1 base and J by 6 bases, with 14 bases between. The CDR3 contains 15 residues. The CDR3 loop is CASSQGVVQWDTQYF. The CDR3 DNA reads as TGTGCCAGCAGCCAAGGGGTGGTACAATGGGATACGCAGTATTTT.

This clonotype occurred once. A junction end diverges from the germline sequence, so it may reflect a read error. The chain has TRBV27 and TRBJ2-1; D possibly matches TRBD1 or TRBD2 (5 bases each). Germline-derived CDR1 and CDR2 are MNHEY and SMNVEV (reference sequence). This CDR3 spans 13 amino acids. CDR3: CASGTSSDNEQFF. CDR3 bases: TGTGCCAGTGGGACCTCCTCCGACAATGAGCAGTTCTTC.

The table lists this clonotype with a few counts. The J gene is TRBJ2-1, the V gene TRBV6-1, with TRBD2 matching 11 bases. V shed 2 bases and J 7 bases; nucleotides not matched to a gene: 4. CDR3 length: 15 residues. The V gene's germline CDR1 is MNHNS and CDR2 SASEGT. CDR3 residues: CASSEISGGGNEQFF. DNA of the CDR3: TGTGCCAGCAGTGAAATTAGCGGGGGGGGAAATGAGCAGTTCTTC.

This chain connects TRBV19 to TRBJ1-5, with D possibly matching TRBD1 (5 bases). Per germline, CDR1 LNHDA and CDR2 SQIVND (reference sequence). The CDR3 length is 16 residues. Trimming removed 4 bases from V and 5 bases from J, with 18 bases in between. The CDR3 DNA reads TGTGCCAGTAGTACCCCAGGGCGATCGGGGGATCAGCCCCAGCATTTT. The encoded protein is CASSTPGRSGDQPQHF.